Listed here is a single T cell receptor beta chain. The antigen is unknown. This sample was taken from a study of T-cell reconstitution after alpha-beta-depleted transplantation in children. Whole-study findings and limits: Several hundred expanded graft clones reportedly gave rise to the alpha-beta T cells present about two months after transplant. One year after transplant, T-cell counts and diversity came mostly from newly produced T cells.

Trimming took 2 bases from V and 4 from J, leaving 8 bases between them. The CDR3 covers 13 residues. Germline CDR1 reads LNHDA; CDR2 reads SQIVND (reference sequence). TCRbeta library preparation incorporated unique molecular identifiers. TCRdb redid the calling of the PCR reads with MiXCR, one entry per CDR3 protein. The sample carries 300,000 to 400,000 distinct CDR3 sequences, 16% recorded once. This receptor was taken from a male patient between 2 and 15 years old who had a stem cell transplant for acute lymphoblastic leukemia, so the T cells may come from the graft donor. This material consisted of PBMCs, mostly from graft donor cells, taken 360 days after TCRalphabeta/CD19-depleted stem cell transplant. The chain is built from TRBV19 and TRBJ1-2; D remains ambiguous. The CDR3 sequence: CASSISDLYGYTF. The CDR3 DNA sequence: TGTGCCAGTAGTATATCAGACCTCTATGGCTACACCTTC.